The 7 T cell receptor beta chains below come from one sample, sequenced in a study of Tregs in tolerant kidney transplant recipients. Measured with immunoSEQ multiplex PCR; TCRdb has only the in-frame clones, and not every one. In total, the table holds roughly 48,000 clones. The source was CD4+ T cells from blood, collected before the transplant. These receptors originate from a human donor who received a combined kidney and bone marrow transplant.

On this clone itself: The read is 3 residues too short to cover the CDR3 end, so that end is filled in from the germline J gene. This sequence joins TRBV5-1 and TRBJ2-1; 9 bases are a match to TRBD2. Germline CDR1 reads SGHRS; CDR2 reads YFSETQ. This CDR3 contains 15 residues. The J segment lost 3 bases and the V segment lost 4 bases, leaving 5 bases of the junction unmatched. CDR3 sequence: CASSALAGSYNEQFF. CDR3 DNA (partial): TGCGCCAGCAGCGCCCTAGCGGGAAGCTACAATGAG.

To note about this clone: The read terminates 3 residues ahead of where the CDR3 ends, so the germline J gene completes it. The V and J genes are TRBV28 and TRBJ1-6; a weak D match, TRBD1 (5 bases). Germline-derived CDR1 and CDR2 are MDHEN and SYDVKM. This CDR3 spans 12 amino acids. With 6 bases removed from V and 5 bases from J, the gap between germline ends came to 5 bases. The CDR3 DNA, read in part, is TGTGCCAGCAGACAGGATAATTCACCC. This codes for CASRQDNSP. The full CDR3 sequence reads CASRQDNSPLHF. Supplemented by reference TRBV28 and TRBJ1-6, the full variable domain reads DVKVTQSSRYLVKRTGEKVFLECVQDMDHENMFWYRQDPGLGLRLIYFSYDVKMKEKGDIPEGYSVSREKKERFSLILESASTNQTSMYLCASRQDNSPLHFGNGTRLTVT.

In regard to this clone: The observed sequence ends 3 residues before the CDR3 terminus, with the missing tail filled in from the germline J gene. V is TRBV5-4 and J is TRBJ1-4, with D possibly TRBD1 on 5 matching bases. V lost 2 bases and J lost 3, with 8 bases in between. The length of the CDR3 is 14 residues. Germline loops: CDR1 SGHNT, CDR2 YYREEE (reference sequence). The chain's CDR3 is CASSFPGSNEKLFF. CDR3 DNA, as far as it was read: TGTGCCAGCAGCTTCCCAGGGTCTAATGAAAAA.

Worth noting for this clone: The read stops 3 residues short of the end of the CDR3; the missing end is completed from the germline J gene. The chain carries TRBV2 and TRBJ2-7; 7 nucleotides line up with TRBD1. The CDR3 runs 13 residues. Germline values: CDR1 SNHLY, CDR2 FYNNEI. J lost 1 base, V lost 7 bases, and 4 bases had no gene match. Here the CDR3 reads CASTSDRSYEQYF. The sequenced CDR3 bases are TGTGCCAGCACCTCGGACAGGTCCTACGAG.

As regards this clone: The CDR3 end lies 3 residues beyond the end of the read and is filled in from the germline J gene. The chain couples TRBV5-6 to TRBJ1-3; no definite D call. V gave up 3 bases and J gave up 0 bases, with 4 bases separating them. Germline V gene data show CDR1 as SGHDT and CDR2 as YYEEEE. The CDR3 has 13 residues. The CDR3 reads CASSYYSGNTIYF. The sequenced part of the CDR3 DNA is TGTGCCAGCAGCTATTACTCTGGAAACACC.

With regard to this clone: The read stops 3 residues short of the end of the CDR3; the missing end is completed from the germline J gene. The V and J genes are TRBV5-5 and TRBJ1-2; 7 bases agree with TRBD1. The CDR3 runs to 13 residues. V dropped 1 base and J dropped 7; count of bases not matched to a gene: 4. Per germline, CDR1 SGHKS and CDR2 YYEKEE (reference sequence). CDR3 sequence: CASSLPGGGGYTF. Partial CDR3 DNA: TGTGCCAGCAGCTTGCCAGGGGGAGGTGGC. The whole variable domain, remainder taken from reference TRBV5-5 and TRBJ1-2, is DAGVTQSPTHLIKTRGQQVTLRCSPISGHKSVSWYQQVLGQGPQFIFQYYEKEERGRGNFPDRFSARQFPNYSSELNVNALLLGDSALYLCASSLPGGGGYTFGSGTRLTVV.

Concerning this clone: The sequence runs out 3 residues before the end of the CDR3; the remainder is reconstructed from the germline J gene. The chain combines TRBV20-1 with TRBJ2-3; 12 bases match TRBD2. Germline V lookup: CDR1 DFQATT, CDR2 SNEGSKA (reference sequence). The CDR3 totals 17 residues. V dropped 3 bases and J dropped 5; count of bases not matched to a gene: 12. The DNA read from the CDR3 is TGCAGTGCTAGGCTAATCGGACTAGCGGGGTCTCAAGATACG. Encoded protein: CSARLIGLAGSQDT. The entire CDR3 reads CSARLIGLAGSQDTQYF.